The source of this T cell receptor (beta chain) is a study of OX40 agonist ivuxolimab in advanced cancers. In the study overall: Eligibility rules accepted prior anti-PD-1, anti-PD-L1 or anti-CTLA-4 therapy, and 40% had some. Three patients responded partially, comprising one with hepatocellular carcinoma and two with cutaneous melanoma.

Study-wide results and limits: Clonal expansion by week 6 occurred in CD4+ and CD8+ blood T cells (at 0.1 to 3.0 mg/kg).

Of note for this clone: Its antigen is unidentified.

Germline V gives CDR1 LGHNA, CDR2 YNFKEQ. Trimming removed 0 bases at V and 1 base at J, with 12 bases between. The CDR3 length is 16 residues. Method: immunoSEQ multiplex PCR; TCRdb's copy keeps in-frame clones and lacks some. The repertoire holds some 55,000 clones, with just under 80% as singletons. The material sequenced was CD4+ or CD8+ T cells sorted from blood, taken in a trial of the OX40 agonist ivuxolimab. The chain recombines TRBV4-2 with TRBJ1-1; D gene ambiguous. This receptor was obtained from an adult with an advanced solid tumor such as melanoma, head and neck, liver or kidney cancer. The chain's CDR3 is CASSQDRRGGNTEAFF. The CDR3, as DNA: TGTGCCAGCAGCCAAGATCGGCGGGGAGGGAACACTGAAGCTTTCTTT.